The T cell receptor beta chain described here comes from a study of cytomegalovirus exposure and HLA in healthy donors. From germline, CDR1 is SGHTA and CDR2 FQGNSA. The CDR3 is made up of 13 amino acids. With 1 base removed from V and 9 bases from J, the gap between germline ends came to 10 bases. The PCR used 60 Vbeta and 13 Jbeta primers. Sequencing was performed with immunoSEQ multiplex PCR; in TCRdb, only in-frame clones are kept and a portion is missing. The table shows 110,000 to 150,000 clones, with roughly 79% occurring only once. The sequenced sample consisted of PBMCs. This receptor was identified in a male donor in good health and CMV-seronegative. This chain connects TRBV7-2 to TRBJ2-1, with D tentatively TRBD1 (5 bases). In nucleotides, the CDR3 is TGTGCCAGCAGCTTAGATTTTAGGGGTGAGCAGTTCTTC. Encoded protein: CASSLDFRGEQFF. Complete variable domain (other parts from reference TRBV7-2 and TRBJ2-1): GAGVSQSPSNKVTEKGKDVELRCDPISGHTALYWYRQSLGQGLEFLIYFQGNSAPDKSGLPSDRFSAERTGGSVSTLTIQRTQQEDSAVYLCASSLDFRGEQFFGPGTRLTVL.